This T cell receptor beta chain is drawn from a study of response to subunit inactivated influenza vaccine. Regarding the study as a whole: Each seasonal influenza vaccination, the authors suggested, recruits few new T cells.

Germline CDR1 LGHNA, CDR2 YSLEER. V was clipped by 0 bases and J by 7 bases, with 7 bases between them. The CDR3 spans 13 residues. From the RT-PCR reads, TCRdb called clonotypes with MiXCR, one entry per CDR3 protein. The data contain about 700,000 distinct CDR3 sequences, 15% to 18% of them singletons. Ten or more counts support this clonotype. Its target is unknown. The source of this sequence is a man in his fifties or sixties who received an inactivated influenza vaccine. The source material was PBMCs from blood, sampled 11 to 12 days after vaccination. The chain links TRBV4-3 to TRBJ2-1; D possibly corresponds to TRBD2 (5 bases). This chain's CDR3 is CASSQERGNEQFF. For the CDR3, the DNA is TGCGCCAGCAGCCAAGAACGCGGGAATGAGCAGTTCTTC.